Following are 4 T cell receptor beta chains from one sample sequenced in a study of T cells generated in artificial thymic organoids. Semi-nested PCR with reverse primers in the TRAC or TRBC constant regions amplified each chain separately. TCRdb analysed the 5' RACE reads with MiXCR anew, one entry per CDR3 protein. The sample lists more than 3,000 distinct CDR3 sequences; 30% to 40% were seen once. Material for sequencing was naive CD8+ T cells from blood. This sample's subset: CD3+TCRalphabeta+CD8SP T cells; for blood, CD45RO-CCR7+ naive CD8+ T cells. These receptors were collected from a human donor who gave cord blood stem cells for thymic organoid culture, a cardiac surgery patient who gave postnatal thymus, or a blood donor (not recorded which).

For this clonotype: Since a much larger clone is just one base distant, this may be a read error. The gene calls are TRBV4-3 and TRBJ2-3; 7 bases are a match to TRBD2. The CDR3 runs 16 residues. CDR1 is LGHNA and CDR2 is YSLEER in the germline V gene. For the CDR3, the DNA is TGCGCCGGCAGCCAAGTCCGCGGGAGTTTTAGAGATACGCAGTATTTT. Protein: CAGSQVRGSFRDTQYF.

The sample holds a few counts of this clonotype. This chain uses TRBV11-2 with TRBJ2-7, with unresolved D. CDR1 and CDR2 (germline): SGHAT, FQNNGV. V lost 1 base and J 2 bases, leaving 6 bases between the germline ends. CDR3 length: 13 amino acids. DNA of the CDR3: TGTGCCAGCAGCTTAGGAGGTCCCTACGAGCAGTACTTC. It is translated as CASSLGGPYEQYF.

The rearrangement joins TRBV28 to TRBJ2-3, with TRBD1 matching 10 bases. Germline CDR1 reads MDHEN; CDR2 reads SYDVKM. V trimming: 6 bases; J trimming: 4 bases; junction bases outside the gene matches: 10. This CDR3 comprises 16 residues. In DNA form, the CDR3 reads TGTGCCAGCAGCACTTGGACAGGGGGTTACCCAGATACGCAGTATTTT. This translates into CASSTWTGGYPDTQYF.

This clonotype has more than one count but fewer than ten. This chain uses TRBV4-1 with TRBJ1-4; 7 positions agree with TRBD1. This CDR3 contains 17 residues. The ends lost 0 bases at V and 4 bases at J; junction bases unmatched: 8. Germline lookup yields CDR1 MGHRA and CDR2 YSYEKL. The CDR3 region has the DNA TGCGCCAGCAGCCAAGACCACCGGGACAGCTTTAATGAAAAACTGTTTTTT. Translated, it gives CASSQDHRDSFNEKLFF.